The 15 T cell receptor beta chains below were found in one sample sequenced in a study of cytomegalovirus exposure and HLA in healthy donors. 13 Jbeta primers and 60 Vbeta primers were used for the PCR. Clones were read by immunoSEQ multiplex PCR, and TCRdb kept only the in-frame ones, dropping some. This table holds 150,000 to 250,000 clones, 85% found once. Specimen: PBMCs. All receptors derive from a woman between 50 and 59 years old in good health and CMV-seronegative.

The chain is built from TRBV6-1 and TRBJ1-1, with 11 nucleotides matching TRBD1. Germline lookup yields CDR1 MNHNS and CDR2 SASEGT. V lost 3 bases to trimming and J lost 1 base; unmatched junction nucleotides: 4. This CDR3 comprises 16 residues. The CDR3 region is CASSDGQGAGNTEAFF. DNA for the CDR3: TGTGCCAGCAGTGATGGACAGGGGGCCGGGAACACTGAAGCTTTCTTT.

V and J are TRBV21-1 and TRBJ2-7; the table's D call, TRBD2, was not checked against the DNA. TRBV21-1 is designated a pseudogene. This CDR3 region has 16 residues. CDR3 region: CASSKAPGGRANEQYF. CDR3 in DNA: TGTGCCAGCAGCAAAGCGCCTGGCGGGAGGGCCAACGAGCAGTACTTC.

The rearrangement uses TRBV6-1 and TRBJ2-2, with D tentatively TRBD1 (6 bases). The V gene lost 5 bases and the J gene lost 0 bases, with 10 bases spanning the gap. Germline CDR1 is MNHNS and CDR2 is SASEGT. There are 15 residues in the CDR3. The CDR3 spells CASSPRGSNTGELFF. The CDR3, as DNA: TGTGCCAGCAGTCCCAGGGGATCGAACACCGGGGAGCTGTTTTTT.

This clone was picked up a small number of times. The V call is TRBV15, the J call TRBJ2-5; D is perhaps TRBD2 (6 bases). The CDR3 sequence is 15 residues long. Looked up from germline, CDR1 is LNHNV and CDR2 is YYDKDF (reference sequence). V lost 4 bases and J lost 2, with 14 bases in between. CDR3 loop: CATSNPGTPQETQYF. The DNA for the CDR3 is TGTGCCACCAGCAACCCCGGGACTCCTCAAGAGACCCAGTACTTC.

The chain links TRBV5-5 to TRBJ2-5, with 15 bases fitting TRBD2. The germline V gene has CDR1 SGHKS and CDR2 YYEKEE (reference sequence). V lost 4 bases and J lost 7; bases outside the gene matches: 11. The CDR3 loop spans 17 amino acids. The CDR3 sequence is CASSSSGLAGGEGTQYF. CDR3 coding DNA: TGTGCCAGCAGCAGCTCCGGACTAGCGGGAGGGGAGGGGACCCAGTACTTC.

This sequence joins TRBV28 and TRBJ1-1; D perhaps matches TRBD1 (5 bases). V was trimmed by 2 bases and J by 3 bases, leaving 10 bases between them. The CDR3 covers 14 residues. Germline-derived CDR1 and CDR2 are MDHEN and SYDVKM. The CDR3 region has the DNA TGTGCCAGCAGTTTAGGGGGGTTTGACACTGAAGCTTTCTTT. This codes for CASSLGGFDTEAFF. Using reference TRBV28 and TRBJ1-1 for the parts outside the CDR3, the full variable domain is DVKVTQSSRYLVKRTGEKVFLECVQDMDHENMFWYRQDPGLGLRLIYFSYDVKMKEKGDIPEGYSVSREKKERFSLILESASTNQTSMYLCASSLGGFDTEAFFGQGTRLTVV.

This chain connects TRBV10-3 to TRBJ2-3; no definite D call. V shed 0 bases and J shed 3 bases, with 16 bases lying between them. The CDR3 consists of 17 residues. The germline V gene encodes CDR1 ENHRY and CDR2 SYGVKD. CDR3 nucleotide sequence: TGTGCCATCAGTGAGTCAAGTCGGTCTAGTAGGACAGATACGCAGTATTTT. Protein sequence: CAISESSRSSRTDTQYF.

The V call is TRBV28, the J call TRBJ2-7, with 8 bases lining up with TRBD2. The ends lost 7 bases at V and 0 bases at J; junction bases unmatched: 8. This CDR3 has 15 amino acids. Germline-derived CDR1 and CDR2 are MDHEN and SYDVKM. The CDR3 region has the DNA TGTGCCAGCACTTCCCCGACTAGCGTCTCCTACGAGCAGTACTTC. Translation gives CASTSPTSVSYEQYF.

This chain uses TRBV27 with TRBJ1-1; D is possibly TRBD1 (5 bases). V lost 9 bases and J lost 4, with 15 bases in between. The length of the CDR3 is 13 residues. Germline V gives CDR1 MNHEY, CDR2 SMNVEV (reference sequence). This chain's CDR3 is CASSGRGSTEAFF. CDR3 DNA: TGTGCCAGTTCTGGGAGGGGAAGCACTGAAGCTTTCTTT.

The J gene is TRBJ2-7, the V gene TRBV6-5; 11 nucleotides align to TRBD2. Germline V CDR1 and CDR2: MNHEY, SVGAGI. The J segment lost 2 bases and the V segment lost 5 bases, leaving 5 bases of the junction unmatched. This CDR3 is built from 15 residues. CDR3 nucleotides: TGTGCCAGCAGTAGGCCGGGACTAGCGGCCTACGAGCAGTACTTC. Protein: CASSRPGLAAYEQYF.

The chain has TRBV28 and TRBJ2-7; D possibly corresponds to TRBD1 (6 bases). Trimming removed 9 bases at V and 3 bases at J, with 21 bases between. Germline V gene sequence: CDR1 MDHEN, CDR2 SYDVKM. The length of the CDR3 is 15 residues. DNA of the CDR3: TGTGCCAGTTTAGGGGGTGGTGAGTCGGGCTACGAGCAGTACTTC. Its protein product is CASLGGGESGYEQYF. Complete variable domain (other parts from reference TRBV28 and TRBJ2-7): DVKVTQSSRYLVKRTGEKVFLECVQDMDHENMFWYRQDPGLGLRLIYFSYDVKMKEKGDIPEGYSVSREKKERFSLILESASTNQTSMYLCASLGGGESGYEQYFGPGTRLTVT.

V usage is TRBV23-1 and J usage is TRBJ2-3; 10 bases match TRBD1. TRBV23-1 is given ORF status, its function remaining uncertain. After removal of 5 bases from V and 7 bases from J, the junction contained 12 bases not matched to a gene. The CDR3 has 16 residues. In nucleotides, the CDR3 is TGCGCCAGCAGTACCCCCCGGGACAGGGGTAGGTATACGCAGTATTTT. Protein product: CASSTPRDRGRYTQYF.

The chain is built from TRBV18 and TRBJ1-4; D possibly corresponds to TRBD1 (6 bases). The ends were cut back, 6 bases at V and 0 bases at J, with 14 bases in the middle. CDR3 size: 16 residues. The V gene's germline CDR1 is KGHSH and CDR2 LQKENI. The CDR3 DNA follows: TGTGCCAGCTCTGCGTCTGGGACATCAACTAATGAAAAACTGTTTTTT. This translates into CASSASGTSTNEKLFF.

The chain carries TRBV27 and TRBJ2-7; no reliable D call. Trimming pared 6 bases from V and 0 bases from J, leaving 15 bases between. This CDR3 region has 15 residues. The germline V gene has CDR1 MNHEY and CDR2 SMNVEV (reference sequence). The CDR3 sequence: CASSPTVTSSYEQYF. In DNA form, the CDR3 reads TGTGCCAGCAGCCCAACCGTAACCAGCTCCTACGAGCAGTACTTC.

The gene calls are TRBV19 and TRBJ2-1; 9 nucleotides agree with TRBD1. This CDR3 has 15 residues. Germline-derived CDR1 and CDR2 are LNHDA and SQIVND (reference sequence). Unmatched junction bases numbered 2, after V lost 4 bases and J lost 1 base. Written as DNA, the CDR3 is TGTGCCAGTAGTACCGGGACAGGGTCCTACAATGAGCAGTTCTTC. The encoded protein is CASSTGTGSYNEQFF.